This T cell receptor beta chain was sequenced in a study of T cell responses to AZD1222 COVID-19 vaccine. Study details: Combined were second doses at about 4 or about 12 weeks.

Repertoires were generated with immunoSEQ multiplex PCR, while TCRdb's copy carries only in-frame clones and drops some. The sample yields about 190,000 clones, roughly 90% seen once. With 1 base clipped from V and 5 bases from J, the junction kept 2 bases outside the gene matches. Per germline, CDR1 SGHVS and CDR2 FQNEAQ. This CDR3 is built from 15 residues. The chain couples TRBV7-8 to TRBJ2-4; TRBD1 agrees at 10 bases. The TCR comes from an adult in good health. Sequencing was performed on peripheral blood, taken on day 0 of AZD1222 vaccination. In DNA, the CDR3 is TGTGCCAGCAGCTTAGGTGGGACAGGGGAAAACATTCAGTACTTC. The encoded protein is CASSLGGTGENIQYF.